Listed here are 28 T cell receptor beta chains from one sample, sequenced in a study of blood T cell repertoires in COVID-19. Profiled with immunoSEQ multiplex PCR; TCRdb holds only in-frame clones, not every one. The table shows hundreds of thousands of clones, with 70% to 90% occurring only once. What was sequenced was peripheral blood. Receptors were obtained from a woman aged 25-40 years with active or convalescent COVID-19.

The V and J genes are TRBV7-2 and TRBJ2-2; 8 bases agree with TRBD1. V dropped 1 base and J dropped 14; count of bases not matched to a gene: 3. The CDR3 loop spans 12 amino acids. The germline V gene has CDR1 SGHTA and CDR2 FQGNSA. The CDR3 DNA sequence: TGTGCCAGCAGCTTAGGTGACAGGGGACTGTTTTTT. This codes for CASSLGDRGLFF.

This clone was counted only a few times. The chain has TRBV24-1 and TRBJ2-3, with 7 positions matching TRBD2. J lost 4 bases, V lost 4 bases, and 13 bases had no gene match. Germline V gene lookup returns CDR1 KGHDR and CDR2 SFDVKD. The CDR3 has 17 residues. CDR3 nucleotides: TGTGCCACCAGTGAGGGGTCTCCAGCGGGATTTTCAGATACGCAGTATTTT. Translated, it gives CATSEGSPAGFSDTQYF.

The chain links TRBV3-1 (or the pseudogene TRBV3-2) to TRBJ2-7; TRBD2 matches at 8 bases. V was clipped by 2 bases and J by 4 bases; unmatched bases: 7. The V gene's germline CDR1 is LGHDT and CDR2 YNNKEL (reference sequence). This CDR3 spans 15 amino acids. The CDR3 coding sequence is TGTGCCAGCAGCCAACTCAGCGGGGGAGCGTACGAGCAGTACTTC. It codes for CASSQLSGGAYEQYF.

The chain joins TRBV29-1 to TRBJ1-4; D unresolved. The length of the CDR3 is 15 residues. CDR1 SQVTM and CDR2 ANQGSEA come from the germline V gene. The V end was cut by 0 bases, the J end by 0 bases, with 8 bases between. The CDR3 DNA reads TGCAGCGTTGAAGACGGAGTTGCAACTAATGAAAAACTGTTTTTT. Protein product: CSVEDGVATNEKLFF. The variable domain in full, completed from reference TRBV29-1 and TRBJ1-4, reads SAVISQKPSRDICQRGTSLTIQCQVDSQVTMMFWYRQQPGQSLTLIATANQGSEATYESGFVIDKFPISRPNLTFSTLTVSNMSPEDSSIYLCSVEDGVATNEKLFFGSGTQLSVL.

The rearrangement uses TRBV29-1 and TRBJ2-1; 8 bases agree with TRBD2. Germline V CDR1 and CDR2: SQVTM, ANQGSEA. The CDR3 loop spans 13 amino acids. J lost 4 bases, V lost 7 bases, and 6 bases had no gene match. The CDR3 loop is CSATLADYNEQFF. Here the CDR3 DNA reads TGCAGCGCTACACTAGCGGATTACAATGAGCAGTTCTTC.

V is TRBV7-2 and J is TRBJ1-1; possibly TRBD1 for D (6 bases). Germline lookup yields CDR1 SGHTA and CDR2 FQGNSA. The germline V and J ends were trimmed by 4 bases and 4 bases, with 13 bases remaining between them. The CDR3 contains 14 residues. The CDR3 spells CASSSGTLGTEAFF. CDR3 DNA: TGTGCCAGCAGCTCCGGGACACTAGGCACTGAAGCTTTCTTT.

The CDR3 loop is CASNSAGLAGKMNTQYF. The CDR3 DNA sequence: TGTGCCAGCAACTCGGCCGGACTAGCGGGAAAGATGAATACGCAGTATTTT. The rearrangement joins TRBV5-6 to TRBJ2-3; 12 bases map to TRBD2. Per germline, CDR1 SGHDT and CDR2 YYEEEE. With 6 bases clipped from V and 7 bases from J, the junction kept 15 bases outside the gene matches. The CDR3 has 17 residues.

The J gene is TRBJ1-1, the V gene TRBV7-9; TRBD1 matches 10 bases. Per germline, CDR1 SEHNR and CDR2 FQNEAQ (reference sequence). There are 13 residues in the CDR3. The junction had 3 bases not matched to a gene; V was cut back by 5 bases and J by 6 bases. The CDR3 DNA sequence: TGTGCCAGCAGCCCGACAGGGGGCTCTGAAGCTTTCTTT. Translating gives CASSPTGGSEAFF.

The V and J genes are TRBV7-8 and TRBJ1-6; D is perhaps TRBD1 (6 bases). The length of the CDR3 is 15 residues. The V end lost 1 base, the J end lost 9 bases, and 13 bases lay between the germline ends. The germline V gene encodes CDR1 SGHVS and CDR2 FQNEAQ. The chain's CDR3 is CASSLVAKGGSPLHF. The CDR3 nucleotides are TGTGCCAGCAGCTTAGTTGCTAAAGGGGGTTCACCCCTCCACTTT.

The rearrangement joins TRBV4-1 to TRBJ2-1, with 7 bases matching TRBD1. CDR1 is MGHRA, CDR2 YSYEKL, per germline. The CDR3 totals 14 residues. V dropped 1 base and J dropped 5; count of bases not matched to a gene: 2. The CDR3 protein is CASSQGTGHNEQFF. The CDR3 DNA is TGCGCCAGCAGCCAAGGGACAGGACACAATGAGCAGTTCTTC.

J is TRBJ1-5 and V is TRBV5-5; 8 nucleotides agree with TRBD1. V dropped 4 bases and J dropped 7; count of bases not matched to a gene: 7. Germline CDR1 and CDR2: SGHKS and YYEKEE (reference sequence). The CDR3 loop spans 14 amino acids. The CDR3 is CASSQTGGRQPQHF. Written as DNA, the CDR3 is TGTGCCAGCAGCCAAACAGGGGGACGGCAGCCCCAGCATTTT.

The genes are TRBV7-8 and TRBJ1-1; 8 nucleotides agree with TRBD1. After removal of 1 base from V and 5 bases from J, the junction contained 9 bases not matched to a gene. The germline gives CDR1 SGHVS, CDR2 FQNEAQ. The CDR3 covers 16 residues. The CDR3 DNA is TGTGCCAGCAGCTTAGTAGGACAGGGAGCGGGGACTGAAGCTTTCTTT. Translated: CASSLVGQGAGTEAFF.

This chain links TRBV6-5 with TRBJ1-3; D not certain. Looked up from germline, CDR1 is MNHEY and CDR2 is SVGAGI. The length of the CDR3 is 14 residues. Between the trimmed V and J ends, which lost 8 bases and 2 bases, there was a span of 13 bases. For the CDR3, the DNA is TGTGCCAGCGTCTCAGGATCGCCTGGAAACACCATATATTTT. Its protein product is CASVSGSPGNTIYF.

The chain recombines TRBV19 with TRBJ1-3, with 10 bases that match TRBD1. Germline V gene data show CDR1 as LNHDA and CDR2 as SQIVND (reference sequence). Trimming at V came to 3 bases and at J to 0 bases, leaving 5 bases not matched to a gene. The CDR3 totals 17 residues. The CDR3 loop is CASSMRQGAYSGNTIYF. The CDR3 DNA reads as TGTGCCAGTAGTATGAGACAGGGGGCCTACTCTGGAAACACCATATATTTT.

The chain employs TRBV10-3 and TRBJ2-3; TRBD2 matches at 16 bases. V lost 6 bases, J lost 2 bases, and 11 bases stayed unmatched. The CDR3 sequence is 19 residues long. Germline V lookup: CDR1 ENHRY, CDR2 SYGVKD. In DNA, the CDR3 is TGTGCCATCAGCAAGCCATCCGGGACTAGCGGGGGGGCCACAGATACGCAGTATTTT. Translating it yields CAISKPSGTSGGATDTQYF.

The rearrangement links TRBV5-1 to TRBJ1-1; D ambiguous. This CDR3 is built from 15 residues. Trimming took off 1 base at V and 4 bases at J, with 14 bases between the two ends. Germline V gives CDR1 SGHRS, CDR2 YFSETQ. CDR3 protein: CASSLRLGVSTEAFF. The CDR3 DNA sequence: TGCGCCAGCAGCTTGCGGCTCGGGGTGAGCACTGAAGCTTTCTTT.

The genes are TRBV5-6 and TRBJ2-5; D might be TRBD1 (6 bases). This CDR3 spans 15 amino acids. The germline V gene encodes CDR1 SGHDT and CDR2 YYEEEE. The germline V and J ends were trimmed by 2 bases and 1 base, with 12 bases remaining between them. As DNA, the CDR3 is TGTGCCAGCAGCTTACCCGGACAGACCCAAGAGACCCAGTACTTC. This codes for CASSLPGQTQETQYF.

This clone came up once. The CDR3 DNA reads as TGTGCCAGCAGCCATCTACTAGCGGCCCAAGAGACCCAGTACTTC. It encodes CASSHLLAAQETQYF. The chain links TRBV3-1 (or the pseudogene TRBV3-2) to TRBJ2-5; TRBD2 agrees at 8 bases. CDR1 is LGHDT, CDR2 YNNKEL, per germline (reference sequence). The J segment lost 1 base and the V segment lost 3 bases, leaving 4 bases of the junction unmatched. The CDR3 length is 15 residues.

The chain recombines TRBV3-1 (or the pseudogene TRBV3-2) with TRBJ2-7, with no clear D. The CDR3 is made up of 13 amino acids. Germline lookup yields CDR1 LGHDT and CDR2 YNNKEL (reference sequence). V lost 7 bases and J lost 2, with 12 bases in between. The CDR3 loop is CASTPGPPYEQYF. The CDR3 DNA reads as TGTGCCAGCACACCGGGTCCACCCTACGAGCAGTACTTC.

The J gene is TRBJ1-1, the V gene TRBV6-5, with 7 bases lining up with TRBD1. After removal of 6 bases from V and 6 bases from J, the junction contained 13 bases not matched to a gene. The CDR3 extends over 15 amino acids. The V gene's germline CDR1 is MNHEY and CDR2 SVGAGI. CDR3 nucleotides: TGTGCCAGCAGACCAACCCTACAGGGGCCGGCTGAAGCTTTCTTT. This sequence encodes CASRPTLQGPAEAFF.

The chain has TRBV14 and TRBJ2-4, with D unclear. V lost 1 base, J lost 1 base, and 20 bases lay in between. Per germline, CDR1 SGHDN and CDR2 FVKESK. This CDR3 has 19 amino acids. This CDR3 reads CASSQVSGSGSLAKNIQYF. CDR3 coding DNA: TGTGCCAGCAGCCAAGTTTCCGGGTCTGGTTCTCTGGCCAAAAACATTCAGTACTTC.

This rearrangement joins TRBV18 to TRBJ2-3, with 7 bases identical to TRBD2. The CDR3 spans 16 residues. Germline assignment: CDR1 KGHSH and CDR2 LQKENI. V was clipped by 0 bases and J by 0 bases; unmatched bases: 3. CDR3 residues: CASSPPRGGSTDTQYF. The CDR3 nucleotides are TGTGCCAGCTCACCACCTCGCGGGGGAAGCACAGATACGCAGTATTTT. The full variable domain, with the rest looked up from reference TRBV18 and TRBJ2-3, is NAGVMQNPRHLVRRRGQEARLRCSPMKGHSHVYWYRQLPEEGLKFMVYLQKENIIDESGMPKERFSAEFPKEGPSILRIQQVVRGDSAAYFCASSPPRGGSTDTQYFGPGTRLTVL.

This clone was counted only a few times. The gene calls are TRBV5-4 and TRBJ1-1; D gene ambiguous. The CDR3 consists of 13 residues. Germline V lookup: CDR1 SGHNT, CDR2 YYREEE (reference sequence). V shed 4 bases and J shed 3 bases, with 10 bases lying between them. As DNA, the CDR3 is TGTGCCAGCAGCCTAGCCACCGACACTGAAGCTTTCTTT. This translates into CASSLATDTEAFF.

The genes are TRBV4-1 and TRBJ1-1; 7 positions agree with TRBD1. The junction had 11 bases not matched to a gene; V was cut back by 1 base and J by 9 bases. The CDR3 is 15 amino acids. Germline V CDR1 and CDR2: MGHRA, YSYEKL. CDR3 protein: CASSQGERGGQKAFF. CDR3 in DNA: TGCGCCAGCAGCCAAGGGGAAAGAGGGGGACAGAAAGCTTTCTTT.

The genes are TRBV6-5 and TRBJ1-2, with 8 nucleotides matching TRBD1. CDR3 length: 14 residues. Germline CDR1 is MNHEY and CDR2 is SVGAGI. Unmatched junction bases numbered 11, after V lost 6 bases and J lost 8 bases. The CDR3, as DNA: TGTGCCAGCAGAAATACTAGGACAGGGAAAGGCTACACCTTC. It yields the protein CASRNTRTGKGYTF.

CDR3 DNA sequence: TGCGCCAGCAGCCAGGACAGGGGACAGGGAGGGAGAGAGACCCAGTACTTC. Translation gives CASSQDRGQGGRETQYF. V usage is TRBV4-1 and J usage is TRBJ2-5; 9 bases match TRBD1. This CDR3 region has 17 residues. Trimming cost V 3 bases and J 4 bases; bases outside gene matches: 12. CDR1 is MGHRA and CDR2 is YSYEKL in the germline V gene.

V and J are TRBV14 and TRBJ1-4, with D possibly TRBD1 on 6 matching bases. The V gene lost 1 base and the J gene lost 10 bases, with 13 bases spanning the gap. This CDR3 has 14 residues. Germline V gives CDR1 SGHDN, CDR2 FVKESK. CDR3 in DNA: TGTGCCAGCAGCCAAGGCCCAGGACAGTCAAAACTGTTTTTT. The encoded protein is CASSQGPGQSKLFF.

DNA for the CDR3: TGTGCCATCAGTAGGACTAGCGGGAGCACAGATACGCAGTATTTT. Protein: CAISRTSGSTDTQYF. The V and J genes are TRBV10-3 and TRBJ2-3; TRBD2 agrees at 11 bases. Germline V lookup: CDR1 ENHRY, CDR2 SYGVKD. Trimming removed 5 bases from V and 0 bases from J; junction bases left unmatched: 1. This CDR3 has 15 amino acids.